The present entry profiles one T cell receptor (beta chain) with its context. Produced via immunoSEQ multiplex PCR; TCRdb's table is partial and in-frame only. The table includes 400,000 to 450,000 clones, 80% to 90% detected once. These data originate in a study of blood T cell repertoires in COVID-19. Germline lookup yields CDR1 SGHTA and CDR2 FQGNSA. The V end lost 5 bases, the J end lost 5 bases, and 19 bases lay between the germline ends. The CDR3 is 16 amino acids. Enrollees, about 18 to 90 years old, lived in around 23 US areas. The sequenced material came from PBMCs or T cells enriched from blood (not recorded which). The TCR originated in a man aged 25 to 45 who had recovered from COVID-19. This chain uses TRBV7-2 with TRBJ1-5; tentatively, D is TRBD1 (6 bases). The CDR3 region is CASSGITGKVDQPQHF. The CDR3 DNA reads TGTGCCAGCAGCGGGATTACAGGGAAGGTAGATCAGCCCCAGCATTTT.